What follows are 3 T cell receptor beta chains derived from one specimen sequenced in a study of regulatory T cells in long-lasting Graves disease. Time point described: newly diagnosed GD, antithyroid drugs for less than 3 months. Preparation of the TCR library used RNA extracted from PBMCs. Researchers made TCR beta libraries by using iRepertoire HTBI primers and running Arm-PCR on CDR3 regions. One entry per CDR3 protein, called by TCRdb with MiXCR from the multiplex PCR reads. The sample carries fewer than 400,000 distinct CDR3 sequences, 15% to 20% recorded once. The sample was peripheral blood mononuclear cells (PBMCs), taken at new diagnosis, from a patient treated with antithyroid drugs. The origin of the receptors is a female donor with Graves disease.

In regard to this clonotype: A much larger clone differs from this one at a single base, so this may be a read error. The chain's CDR3 is CASSRKGGGSCNEQFF. DNA of the CDR3: TGTGCCAGCTCACGAAAAGGTGGCGGATCCTGCAATGAGCAGTTCTTC. The genes are TRBV18 and TRBJ2-1; no definite D call. This CDR3 region has 16 residues. CDR1 and CDR2 (germline): KGHSH, LQKENI. Complete variable domain (other parts from reference TRBV18 and TRBJ2-1): NAGVMQNPRHLVRRRGQEARLRCSPMKGHSHVYWYRQLPEEGLKFMVYLQKENIIDESGMPKERFSAEFPKEGPSILRIQQVVRGDSAAYFCASSRKGGGSCNEQFFGPGTRLTVL.

This clonotype has a count of ten or more. J is TRBJ2-3 and V is TRBV24-1; TRBD1 is a possible D gene (6 bases). The CDR3 length is 15 residues. V was shortened by 4 bases and J by 2 bases, with 12 bases between the two germline ends. Germline lookup yields CDR1 KGHDR and CDR2 SFDVKD. CDR3 DNA: TGTGCCACCAGTGACCGGACAGCGCACACAGATACGCAGTATTTT. This codes for CATSDRTAHTDTQYF.

Of note for this clonotype: This may arise from a read error, as a much more abundant clone is one base away. The J gene is TRBJ2-7, the V gene TRBV11-2; D gene unclear. Germline assignment: CDR1 SGHAT and CDR2 FQNNGV. The length of the CDR3 is 13 residues. Trimming stripped 6 bases from V and 0 bases from J, with 9 bases between. CDR3 bases: TGTGCCAGCAGACCAAGTGTCTCCTACGAGCAGTACTTC. Translation gives CASRPSVSYEQYF. Supplemented by reference TRBV11-2 and TRBJ2-7, the full variable domain reads EAGVAQSPRYKIIEKRQSVAFWCNPISGHATLYWYQQILGQGPKLLIQFQNNGVVDDSQLPKDRFSAERLKGVDSTLKIQPAKLEDSAVYLCASRPSVSYEQYFGPGTRLTVT.